The 3 T cell receptor beta chains presented below share a single source sample, sequenced in a study of blood T cell repertoires in COVID-19. Data came from immunoSEQ multiplex PCR; TCRdb stores just in-frame clones and leaves some out. The sample lists roughly 340,000 clones; around nine tenths were seen once. The sample consisted of peripheral blood. These receptors originate from a young woman who had recovered from COVID-19.

The CDR3 spells CASSTTSGRHETQYF. For the CDR3, the DNA is TGTGCCAGCAGTACGACTAGCGGGAGGCACGAGACCCAGTACTTC. The chain employs TRBV6-2 or TRBV6-3 and TRBJ2-5; 13 nucleotides agree with TRBD2. The ends lost 5 bases at V and 5 bases at J; junction bases unmatched: 5. Germline CDR1 and CDR2: MNHEY and SVGEGT. This CDR3 region has 15 residues.

The genes are TRBV19 and TRBJ1-3, with 7 bases matching TRBD1. CDR1 and CDR2 from the germline V gene are LNHDA and SQIVND (reference sequence). This CDR3 comprises 15 residues. The trim removed 1 base at V and 1 base at J, leaving 1 base unmatched. CDR3 nucleotides: TGTGCCAGTAGTATAGGCAGGGGGTCTGGAAACACCATATATTTT. Its protein product is CASSIGRGSGNTIYF.

In nucleotides, the CDR3 is TGTGCCATCAGTGCCACAGGGTTCGACGAGCAGTACGTC. Translation: CAISATGFDEQYV. This chain connects TRBV10-3 to TRBJ2-7, with D tentatively TRBD1 (6 bases). Trimming removed 4 bases at V and 5 bases at J, with 12 bases between. CDR3 size: 13 residues. Germline V gene data show CDR1 as ENHRY and CDR2 as SYGVKD.